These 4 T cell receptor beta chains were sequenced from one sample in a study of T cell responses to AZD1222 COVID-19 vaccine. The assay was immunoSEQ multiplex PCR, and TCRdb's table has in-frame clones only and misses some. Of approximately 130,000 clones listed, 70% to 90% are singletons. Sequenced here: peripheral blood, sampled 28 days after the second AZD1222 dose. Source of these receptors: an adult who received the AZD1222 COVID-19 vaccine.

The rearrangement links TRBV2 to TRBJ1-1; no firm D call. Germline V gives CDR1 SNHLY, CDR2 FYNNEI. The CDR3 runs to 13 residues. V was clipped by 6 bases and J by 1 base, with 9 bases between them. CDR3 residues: CASRNGRNTEAFF. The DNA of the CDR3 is TGTGCCAGCAGGAACGGACGGAACACTGAAGCTTTCTTT.

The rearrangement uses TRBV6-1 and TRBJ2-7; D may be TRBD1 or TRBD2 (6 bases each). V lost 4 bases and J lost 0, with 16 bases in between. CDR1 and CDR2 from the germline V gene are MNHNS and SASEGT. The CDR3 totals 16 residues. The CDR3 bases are TGTGCCAGCAGTGTGGGGGGCGCGTTGAGCTCCTACGAGCAGTACTTC. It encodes CASSVGGALSSYEQYF.

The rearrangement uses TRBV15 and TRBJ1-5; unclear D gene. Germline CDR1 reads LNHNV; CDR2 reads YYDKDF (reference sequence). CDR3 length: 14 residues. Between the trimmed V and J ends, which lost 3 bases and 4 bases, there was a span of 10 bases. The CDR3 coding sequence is TGTGCCACCAGCAGCACGATAGGGAATCAGCCCCAGCATTTT. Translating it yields CATSSTIGNQPQHF.

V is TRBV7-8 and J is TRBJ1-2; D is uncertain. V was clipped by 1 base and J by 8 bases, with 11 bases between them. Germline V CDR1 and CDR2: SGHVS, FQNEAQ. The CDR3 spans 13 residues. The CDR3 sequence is CASSLVTPGGYTF. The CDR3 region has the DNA TGTGCCAGCAGCTTAGTCACACCGGGGGGCTACACCTTC.